Following are 26 T cell receptor beta chains from one sample sequenced in a study of technical replicates of blood from four donors. Generated by immunoSEQ multiplex PCR, the TCRdb table keeps only in-frame clones and is missing some. The sample includes 10,000 to 15,000 clones, 90% to 95% seen only once; the top ten take roughly 6%. Sequencing input: PBMCs. Every receptor here comes from a human donor in good health.

The chain couples TRBV18 to TRBJ1-3; 8 nucleotides agree with TRBD1. This CDR3 is 13 amino acids long. Per the germline V gene, CDR1 is KGHSH and CDR2 is LQKENI. Trimming at V came to 3 bases and at J to 8 bases, leaving 3 bases not matched to a gene. The CDR3 spells CASSPGQEDTIYF. CDR3 DNA: TGTGCCAGCTCACCGGGACAGGAAGACACCATATATTTT.

This chain joins TRBV11-2 and TRBJ2-3; no reliable D call. The V gene's germline CDR1 is SGHAT and CDR2 FQNNGV. The CDR3 extends over 15 amino acids. V was cut by 3 bases and J by 4 bases, with 14 bases left in between. CDR3: CASSFSLGVADTQYF. The CDR3 DNA reads as TGTGCCAGCAGCTTTTCGCTAGGAGTAGCAGATACGCAGTATTTT.

The chain couples TRBV19 to TRBJ2-2; 9 bases align to TRBD1. Unmatched junction bases numbered 7, after V lost 2 bases and J lost 3 bases. Germline CDR1 and CDR2: LNHDA and SQIVND (reference sequence). The CDR3 consists of 17 residues. The CDR3 loop reads CASSIKGQGEYTGELFF. In DNA, the CDR3 is TGTGCCAGTAGTATAAAGGGACAGGGAGAGTACACCGGGGAGCTGTTTTTT.

The genes are TRBV18 and TRBJ2-1; 9 bases are a match to TRBD2. Germline CDR1 reads KGHSH; CDR2 reads LQKENI. V shed 1 base, J shed 5 bases, and the junction held 6 bases outside the gene matches. The CDR3 totals 16 residues. This chain's CDR3 is CASSPLELAGNNEQFF. As DNA, the CDR3 is TGTGCCAGCTCACCACTAGAACTAGCGGGTAACAATGAGCAGTTCTTC.

The chain links TRBV11-2 to TRBJ2-1; 7 bases are a match to TRBD2. Germline V gene lookup returns CDR1 SGHAT and CDR2 FQNNGV. The CDR3 is 17 residues long. V was clipped by 7 bases and J by 4 bases; unmatched bases: 16. CDR3 in amino acids: CASIGVTRLAEYNEQFF. CDR3 DNA sequence: TGTGCCAGCATCGGCGTAACACGGCTAGCGGAGTACAATGAGCAGTTCTTC.

This chain joins TRBV21-1 and TRBJ1-1; no DNA check was done on the table's D call, TRBD1. TRBV21-1 is marked as a pseudogene. CDR3 size: 16 residues. CDR3 residues: CASSEGTGKLNTEAFF. The CDR3 DNA follows: TGTGCCAGCAGCGAGGGTACAGGGAAGTTGAACACTGAAGCTTTCTTT.

The chain uses TRBV11-2 and TRBJ2-3; D gene ambiguous. Germline CDR1 and CDR2: SGHAT and FQNNGV. The V gene lost 5 bases and the J gene lost 0 bases, with 9 bases spanning the gap. The CDR3 spans 14 residues. The DNA of the CDR3 is TGTGCCAGCAGCCATGGGCCGAGCACAGATACGCAGTATTTT. Its translation is CASSHGPSTDTQYF.

The chain is built from TRBV27 and TRBJ2-6; tentative D call: TRBD1 (5 bases). CDR3 length equals 17 residues. V lost 7 bases and J lost 0, with 16 bases in between. Germline loops: CDR1 MNHEY, CDR2 SMNVEV (reference sequence). This CDR3 reads CASIGWGGNSGANVLTF. For the CDR3, the DNA is TGTGCCAGCATTGGGTGGGGCGGAAACTCTGGGGCCAACGTCCTGACTTTC.

The J gene is TRBJ2-7, the V gene TRBV5-1; the match to TRBD2 covers 9 bases. CDR1 and CDR2 (germline): SGHRS, YFSETQ. This CDR3 is built from 16 residues. J gave up 0 bases and V 3 bases, and 7 bases lay outside the gene matches. CDR3 sequence (DNA): TGCGCCAGCAGCTCCCGACTAGCGGAAACCTCCTACGAGCAGTACTTC. This sequence encodes CASSSRLAETSYEQYF.

The chain employs TRBV29-1 and TRBJ2-1, with 11 bases fitting TRBD2. The CDR3 runs 14 residues. Trimming cost V 7 bases and J 1 base; bases outside gene matches: 3. The germline gives CDR1 SQVTM, CDR2 ANQGSEA. The CDR3 nucleotides read TGCAGCGCGCGACTAGCGGGATCCTACAATGAGCAGTTCTTC. Amino acids: CSARLAGSYNEQFF.

The rearrangement links TRBV9 to TRBJ2-3; 8 bases are a match to TRBD2. CDR3 size: 15 residues. Per germline, CDR1 SGDLS and CDR2 YYNGEE. V shed 5 bases and J 2 bases; nucleotides not matched to a gene: 7. The CDR3 sequence is CASSLREAFTDTQYF. DNA for the CDR3: TGTGCCAGCAGTCTGCGGGAGGCCTTCACAGATACGCAGTATTTT.

The rearrangement uses TRBV28 and TRBJ2-1; 10 nucleotides align to TRBD2. Germline lookup yields CDR1 MDHEN and CDR2 SYDVKM. With V trimmed by 6 bases and J by 4 bases, 3 bases remained unmatched. The CDR3 is 14 residues long. The CDR3 protein is CASRLLAGYNEQFF. CDR3 coding DNA: TGTGCCAGCAGGTTACTAGCGGGGTACAATGAGCAGTTCTTC.

This chain connects TRBV5-1 to TRBJ2-1; possible D gene TRBD2, 5 bases. The germline CDR1 and CDR2 sequences are SGHRS and YFSETQ. The CDR3 runs 15 residues. V was trimmed by 1 base and J by 15 bases, leaving 23 bases between them. Here the CDR3 reads CASSLTQAEGTQRFF. The CDR3 region has the DNA TGCGCCAGCAGCTTGACCCAGGCCGAGGGAACACAGCGGTTCTTC.

This sequence joins TRBV10-2 and TRBJ2-1; 10 nucleotides line up with TRBD2. CDR3 length: 16 residues. Trimming took 0 bases from V and 8 from J; bases not matched to a gene: 7. Germline lookup yields CDR1 WSHSY and CDR2 SAAADI. CDR3 DNA: TGCGCCAGCAGTGAGTCTGGAGCTAGCGGGAGCCATGAGCAGTTCTTC. It encodes CASSESGASGSHEQFF.

The chain employs TRBV7-9 and TRBJ2-1; 10 bases align to TRBD2. The germline gives CDR1 SEHNR, CDR2 FQNEAQ (reference sequence). The CDR3 extends over 15 amino acids. V was clipped by 5 bases and J by 4 bases; unmatched bases: 5. Here the CDR3 DNA reads TGTGCCAGCAGCCCCAGCGGGGGGGGGTACAATGAGCAGTTCTTC. This translates into CASSPSGGGYNEQFF.

The chain is built from TRBV19 and TRBJ2-3; 7 nucleotides match TRBD1. Germline loops: CDR1 LNHDA, CDR2 SQIVND (reference sequence). CDR3 length: 15 amino acids. Trimming at V came to 3 bases and at J to 0 bases, leaving 3 bases not matched to a gene. The chain's CDR3 is CASSILGQSTDTQYF. The CDR3 nucleotides are TGTGCCAGTAGTATTTTGGGACAGAGCACAGATACGCAGTATTTT.

This chain links TRBV21-1 with TRBJ2-5; TRBD2 is taken as the D call from the table, unchecked against the DNA. TRBV21-1 is a pseudogene segment. The CDR3 length is 14 residues. CDR3: CASSKKEGQETQYF. The CDR3 nucleotides are TGTGCCAGCAGCAAAAAGGAGGGCCAAGAGACCCAGTACTTC.

The rearrangement uses TRBV19 and TRBJ2-3, with D unresolved. This CDR3 region has 14 residues. Germline CDR1 LNHDA, CDR2 SQIVND (reference sequence). The V end lost 7 bases, the J end lost 2 bases, and 13 bases lay between the germline ends. For the CDR3, the DNA is TGTGCCAGTAAGAGCATGGGCTACACAGATACGCAGTATTTT. It is translated as CASKSMGYTDTQYF.

This clone has just one count. The rearrangement uses TRBV28 and TRBJ2-1; D is ambiguous. Germline values: CDR1 MDHEN, CDR2 SYDVKM. The V end was cut by 7 bases, the J end by 9 bases, with 10 bases between. The CDR3 covers 11 residues. The CDR3 DNA reads TGTGCCAGCACCCTCTACGGTGAGCAGTTCTTC. Translated, it gives CASTLYGEQFF.

CDR3 DNA sequence: TGCGCCAGCAGCCAAGACGGCGCGGGAGCGGGGGAGACCCAGTACTTC. Residues: CASSQDGAGAGETQYF. V usage is TRBV4-1 and J usage is TRBJ2-5, with TRBD2 matching over 7 bases. The length of the CDR3 is 16 residues. The germline V gene has CDR1 MGHRA and CDR2 YSYEKL. V was clipped by 0 bases and J by 5 bases; unmatched bases: 9.

V gene TRBV25-1 combines with J gene TRBJ2-3; 7 bases agree with TRBD1. This CDR3 region has 16 residues. The ends lost 2 bases at V and 1 base at J; junction bases unmatched: 6. In germline, CDR1 is MGHDK, CDR2 SYGVNS. CDR3 DNA: TGTGCCAGCAGTGAACTAGGGGGCGAGGGCACAGATACGCAGTATTTT. As protein: CASSELGGEGTDTQYF.

The genes are TRBV5-6 and TRBJ2-2; the D gene is possibly TRBD1 (5 bases). Germline V gives CDR1 SGHDT, CDR2 YYEEEE. Trimming removed 6 bases at V and 5 bases at J, with 17 bases between. CDR3 length equals 15 residues. CDR3 DNA sequence: TGTGCCAGCAATCCGGGCCGGACACTAACCGGGGAGCTGTTTTTT. This gives the protein CASNPGRTLTGELFF.

This clone has only one observation. The chain combines TRBV7-8 with TRBJ1-5, with D maybe TRBD1 (6 bases). The ends were cut back, 5 bases at V and 7 bases at J, with 12 bases in the middle. Germline CDR1 and CDR2: SGHVS and FQNEAQ. The CDR3 sequence is 13 residues long. In nucleotides, the CDR3 is TGTGCCAGCAGCATGGACAGCTTCCAGCCCCAGCATTTT. Translating gives CASSMDSFQPQHF. Full variable domain (remainder filled in from reference TRBV7-8 and TRBJ1-5): GAGVSQSPRYKVAKRGQDVALRCDPISGHVSLFWYQQALGQGPEFLTYFQNEAQLDKSGLPSDRFFAERPEGSVSTLKIQRTQQEDSAVYLCASSMDSFQPQHFGDGTRLSIL.

This sequence joins TRBV30 and TRBJ2-1; the match to TRBD2 covers 11 bases. Trimming took 2 bases from V and 7 from J; bases not matched to a gene: 4. The length of the CDR3 is 14 residues. Germline-derived CDR1 and CDR2 are GTSNPN and SVGIG (reference sequence). CDR3: CAWSPGTSGNEQFF. The CDR3 region has the DNA TGTGCCTGGAGTCCCGGGACTAGCGGTAATGAGCAGTTCTTC.

The V call is TRBV30, the J call TRBJ2-2; no definite D call. This CDR3 spans 13 amino acids. Deletions cut 4 bases from V and 2 bases from J, with 8 bases between. Germline lookup yields CDR1 GTSNPN and CDR2 SVGIG (reference sequence). The CDR3 nucleotides read TGTGCCTGGAAAGGAGCCAACACCGGGGAGCTGTTTTTT. It yields the protein CAWKGANTGELFF.

CDR3 sequence reads: CASSPSAASGNNEQFF. The CDR3 nucleotides read TGTGCCAGCAGCCCCTCGGCGGCTAGCGGGAACAATGAGCAGTTCTTC. The gene calls are TRBV4-2 and TRBJ2-1, with 9 nucleotides matching TRBD2. In germline, CDR1 is LGHNA, CDR2 YNFKEQ. V was clipped by 4 bases and J by 5 bases; unmatched bases: 9. The CDR3 covers 16 residues.